The clone carrying this T cell receptor (beta chain) was found many times. The antigen is unknown. CDR1 SGHTA and CDR2 FQGNSA come from the germline V gene. Trimming removed 4 bases from V and 0 bases from J, with 15 bases in between. This CDR3 region has 16 residues. This entry is derived from a study of T cell repertoires in cytomegalovirus infection. Using its own MiXCR run on the reads, TCRdb lists one record per CDR3 protein. The sample has 450,000 to 600,000 distinct CDR3 sequences, about 33% seen once; the top ten hold about a sixth. Findings and limits, study-wide: CMV carriers having the relevant HLA were flagged by cumulative public TCR beta family frequency.

The source material was cultured PBMCs, sampled from culture after CMV antigen stimulation. This chain links TRBV7-2 with TRBJ1-2, with D possibly being TRBD1 (5 bases). This TCR derives from a human donor in good health (CMV status not recorded). Some clones in this sample may be carry-over from other donors' samples. The CDR3 region is CASSSFLRESNYGYTF. The CDR3 nucleotides are TGTGCCAGCAGCTCCTTCCTCAGGGAATCTAACTATGGCTACACCTTC. Full variable domain (missing parts from reference TRBV7-2 and TRBJ1-2): GAGVSQSPSNKVTEKGKDVELRCDPISGHTALYWYRQSLGQGLEFLIYFQGNSAPDKSGLPSDRFSAERTGGSVSTLTIQRTQQEDSAVYLCASSSFLRESNYGYTFGSGTRLTVV.